Given below is one T cell receptor (beta chain) in context. The antigen remains undetermined. The sample originates from a study of T cell responses to AZD1222 COVID-19 vaccine. Study-level points and caveats: Females made up more of the donors, who were largely white British, and clonal diversity may have come out too low. Vaccine-associated CD4 TCRs spanned spike, dominant at 160-218 and 743-854. Baseline seropositivity occurred in only 5 to 7 AZD1222 recipients.

The ends were cut back, 0 bases at V and 5 bases at J, with 11 bases in the middle. The germline gives CDR1 SGHNT, CDR2 YYREEE (reference sequence). The CDR3 sequence is 14 residues long. Analysis merged second doses at about 4 or about 12 weeks. Here immunoSEQ multiplex PCR was the method, and the copy in TCRdb shows in-frame clones only, minus some. Found here are some 110,000 clones, about 88% of them singletons; the top ten hold more than 40%. This receptor was taken from an adult who received the AZD1222 COVID-19 vaccine. V and J are TRBV5-4 and TRBJ2-5, with D perhaps matching TRBD2 (6 bases). The sample was peripheral blood, taken 28 days after the second AZD1222 dose. CDR3 nucleotides: TGTGCCAGCAGCTTGGGAGGTGGGGGGGAGACCCAGTACTTC. It specifies CASSLGGGGETQYF.